This is a list of T cell receptor beta chains from one sample in a study of T cell repertoires in aging, cancer and after chemotherapy. TCRdb re-analysed the multiplex PCR reads in MiXCR, keeping a single row per CDR3 protein. This sample has some 19,000 distinct CDR3 sequences, with less than 45% found just once. The sequenced sample consisted of blood. The receptors were gathered from a human donor with a solid tumor. CDR3s include the opening cysteine and the closing phenylalanine or tryptophan. A D gene is named only where the DNA matches it firmly. Clone size, where shown, is once, few, many, or a class for clones that have expanded.

clone_size | j_call | v_call | d_call | cdr3_nt | cdr3_aa
few | TRBJ2-2 | TRBV5-6 | . | TGTGCCAGCAGCCCGAATCCCGCGAACACCGGGGAGCTGTTTTTT | CASSPNPANTGELFF
. | TRBJ2-7 | TRBV25-1 | TRBD2 | TGTGCCAGCAGGAGGACTAGCGGGGCCTACGAGCAGTACTTC | CASRRTSGAYEQYF
few | TRBJ2-5 | TRBV5-1 | TRBD1 | TGCGCCAGCAGCTTCGAGGGGGCATTCCCTCAAGAGACCCAGTACTTC | CASSFEGAFPQETQYF
. | TRBJ2-6 | TRBV5-1 | TRBD1 | TGCGCCAGCAGCTTGCAGGGGGCGGGCTCTGGGGCCAACGTCCTGACTTTC | CASSLQGAGSGANVLTF
. | TRBJ2-5 | TRBV6-6 | TRBD2 | TGTGCCAGCAGTTACCTAGCGGGGGGGGTTAACCAAGAGACCCAGTACTTC | CASSYLAGGVNQETQYF
few | TRBJ1-5 | TRBV6-2/TRBV6-3 | . | TGTGCCAGCAGCCAAAAGCAAACCCGGGGTTTCAATCAGCCCCAGCATTTT | CASSQKQTRGFNQPQHF
few | TRBJ2-7 | TRBV5-1 | TRBD1 | TGCGCCAGCAGCTTGTCCCCGGGACAGGGAGCAACTGCCTCCTACGAGCAGTACTTC | CASSLSPGQGATASYEQYF
. | TRBJ2-5 | TRBV7-2 | TRBD1 | TGTGCCAGCAGCCGGGACAGCCCACAAGAGACCCAGTACTTC | CASSRDSPQETQYF
. | TRBJ2-5 | TRBV11-2 | . | TGTGCCAGCAGCTCGTACAGGGAGGAGACCCAGTACTTC | CASSSYREETQYF
. | TRBJ2-7 | TRBV20-1 | . | TGCAGTGCTAGGCCCACGGCCCAAATTACCTACGAGCAGTACTTC | CSARPTAQITYEQYF
once | TRBJ2-2 | TRBV5-1 | . | TGCGCCAGCAGCTTGGTTTTCAGCCAGGCCGGGGAGCTGTTTTTT | CASSLVFSQAGELFF
once | TRBJ2-1 | TRBV28 | TRBD2 | TGTGCCAGCAGCAGACTAGCGGGGTACAATGAGCAGTTCTTC | CASSRLAGYNEQFF
. | TRBJ1-5 | TRBV6-1 | TRBD1 | TGTGCCAGCGCGACAGGGACAGGGGGCGCGCGTCAGCCCCAGCATTTT | CASATGTGGARQPQHF
few | TRBJ1-4 | TRBV19 | TRBD1 | TGTGCCAGTAGTCCGACTTCAGGGGGCGCCGGGGAAAAACTGTTTTTT | CASSPTSGGAGEKLFF
. | TRBJ2-6 | TRBV6-1 | TRBD1 | TGTGCCAGCAGTTCGGCAGGGGGCTCTGGGGCCAACGTCCTGACTTTC | CASSSAGGSGANVLTF
few | TRBJ1-1 | TRBV19 | . | TGTGCCAGTAGTAGTCTCCGGGCTATCACTGAAGCTTTCTTT | CASSSLRAITEAFF
few | TRBJ1-4 | TRBV5-1 | . | TGCGCCAGCAGCTTGAGCCAGGGTAATGAAAAACTGTTTTTT | CASSLSQGNEKLFF
medium-sized | TRBJ1-6 | TRBV29-1 | . | TGCAGCGTTCGGCAGGGAGATTCACCCCTCCACTTT | CSVRQGDSPLHF
. | TRBJ2-7 | TRBV15 | TRBD1 | TGTGCCACCAGCAGGGCCGGGACAGGGAACTACGAGCAGTACTTC | CATSRAGTGNYEQYF
few | TRBJ2-7 | TRBV27 | TRBD2 | TGTGCCAGCGGCCGCCCGGGGGGGGGCCTGATACGGGAGCAGTACTTC | CASGRPGGGLIREQYF
few | TRBJ2-7 | TRBV6-2/TRBV6-3 | . | TGTGCCAGCAGTCTCTCACCCTACGAGCAGTACTTC | CASSLSPYEQYF
. | TRBJ2-5 | TRBV6-2/TRBV6-3 | . | TGTGCCAGCAGTTACTCGCCAAGGGGAGGGGGCCAAGAGACCCAGTACTTC | CASSYSPRGGGQETQYF
. | TRBJ2-1 | TRBV19 | TRBD2 | TGTGCCAGTAGTATAGACAAGACTAGCGGGATCTCCTACAATGAGCAGTTCTTC | CASSIDKTSGISYNEQFF
few | TRBJ1-2 | TRBV12-3/TRBV12-4 | TRBD1 | TGTGCCAGCAGGTTTGACAGGGATGGCTACACCTTC | CASRFDRDGYTF
few | TRBJ2-7 | TRBV6-6 | TRBD1 | TGTGCCAGCTCTGGGATGGACAGGGGGAACGAGCAGTACTTC | CASSGMDRGNEQYF
few | TRBJ2-2 | TRBV10-1 | . | TGCGCCAGCAGTGAGTCGAACAGGGATGCAGGGGAGCTGTTTTTT | CASSESNRDAGELFF